This T cell receptor (beta chain) was captured in a study of shared clonotypes between healthy human individuals. General study points: Limited genetic and exposure-history diversity came from having few donors.

The assay was run at deep level. This table comes from immunoSEQ multiplex PCR, and its TCRdb copy is limited to in-frame clones, with some not included. The sample lists approximately 2,200,000 clones, 90% to 95% occurring once. Naive CD8 cells comprised CD45RO-negative, CCR7-positively selected cells, excluding terminally differentiated effector memory CD45RA+ cells. The CDR3 covers 11 residues. V gave up 3 bases and J gave up 4 bases, with 5 bases separating them. The germline V gene encodes CDR1 SGDLS and CDR2 YYNGEE. Note on this clone: Its antigen is unidentified. The identical CDR3 is also encoded by other nucleotide sequences in the sample.

The material sequenced was naive CD8+ T cells from PBMCs. The chain is built from TRBV9 and TRBJ2-7, with unresolved D. The clonotype originates from a man younger than 30 in good health. Some clones in this sample may be carry-over from other donors' samples. CDR3 DNA sequence: TGTGCCAGCAGCGAAGGGTACGAGCAGTACTTC. Amino acid sequence: CASSEGYEQYF.